Below are 15 T cell receptor beta chains sequenced from a single sample in a study of blood T cells in healthy people across ages. With a J-beta primer mix and a sample-barcoded 5' primer, a second PCR ran about 6 to 11 cycles. TCRdb passed the 5' RACE reads through MiXCR, listing each CDR3 protein once. The sample consists of 1.5 million to 2 million distinct CDR3 sequences, less than 50% of them appearing once. The sample was blood. The origin of the receptors is a woman between 40 and 55 years old in good health.

This clonotype was detected a few times. V is TRBV13 and J is TRBJ2-1, with 8 bases matching TRBD2. V shed 5 bases and J 9 bases; nucleotides not matched to a gene: 3. Germline values: CDR1 PRHDT, CDR2 FYEKMQ (reference sequence). The CDR3 is made up of 12 amino acids. CDR3 residues: CASSRGGSEQFF. For the CDR3, the DNA is TGTGCCAGCAGCCGGGGGGGTTCTGAGCAGTTCTTC. Supplemented by reference TRBV13 and TRBJ2-1, the full variable domain reads AAGVIQSPRHLIKEKRETATLKCYPIPRHDTVYWYQQGPGQDPQFLISFYEKMQSDKGSIPDRFSAQQFSDYHSELNMSSLELGDSALYFCASSRGGSEQFFGPGTRLTVL.

Written as DNA, the CDR3 is TGTGCCAGCAGCGTAGTAGGGACTAGTGCAGATACGCAGTATTTT. The encoded protein is CASSVVGTSADTQYF. The chain employs TRBV9 and TRBJ2-3, with 8 bases identical to TRBD2. This CDR3 is built from 15 residues. Trimming removed 0 bases from V and 4 bases from J; junction bases left unmatched: 4. The germline CDR1 and CDR2 sequences are SGDLS and YYNGEE.

The CDR3 DNA reads as TGTGCCAGCAAACTACAGGGGAGTTACTATGGCTACACCTTC. This codes for CASKLQGSYYGYTF. The rearrangement uses TRBV7-2 and TRBJ1-2; 7 bases align to TRBD1. With 7 bases clipped from V and 3 bases from J, the junction kept 8 bases outside the gene matches. The length of the CDR3 is 14 residues. The V gene's germline CDR1 is SGHTA and CDR2 FQGNSA.

The chain couples TRBV28 to TRBJ2-4; 8 bases agree with TRBD1. Germline assignment: CDR1 MDHEN and CDR2 SYDVKM. J was trimmed by 1 base and V by 4 bases; bases with no gene match: 3. This CDR3 spans 15 amino acids. CDR3 DNA sequence: TGTGCCAGCAGTTACGGGGACAGGGCCAAAAACATTCAGTACTTC. The encoded protein is CASSYGDRAKNIQYF. Full variable domain (remainder filled in from reference TRBV28 and TRBJ2-4): DVKVTQSSRYLVKRTGEKVFLECVQDMDHENMFWYRQDPGLGLRLIYFSYDVKMKEKGDIPEGYSVSREKKERFSLILESASTNQTSMYLCASSYGDRAKNIQYFGAGTRLSVL.

This chain joins TRBV15 and TRBJ2-7; perhaps TRBD2 as D (5 bases). The length of the CDR3 is 16 residues. The V end lost 1 base, the J end lost 1 base, and 14 bases lay between the germline ends. CDR1 LNHNV and CDR2 YYDKDF come from the germline V gene (reference sequence). Written as DNA, the CDR3 is TGTGCCACCAGCAGAGGAGGAGGCTTACCGTCCTACGAGCAGTACTTC. Translated: CATSRGGGLPSYEQYF.

This chain uses TRBV12-3 or TRBV12-4 with TRBJ2-7; TRBD1 matches 11 bases. The ends lost 6 bases at V and 3 bases at J; junction bases unmatched: 10. The CDR3 length is 16 residues. The CDR3 spells CASSSRTGGLIYEQYF. The CDR3 coding sequence is TGTGCCAGCAGCTCAAGGACAGGGGGCCTTATCTACGAGCAGTACTTC.

This clonotype was observed a few times. This chain links TRBV7-6 with TRBJ2-3, with 7 bases aligning to TRBD1. Germline trimming cut 2 bases from V and 3 bases from J; bases unmatched to any gene: 5. The germline V gene has CDR1 SGHVS and CDR2 FNYEAQ. The CDR3 runs 15 residues. CDR3 protein: CASSLLGGATDTQYF. The CDR3, as DNA: TGTGCCAGCAGCTTACTAGGGGGCGCGACAGATACGCAGTATTTT.

This clonotype has more than one count but fewer than ten. V usage is TRBV7-2 and J usage is TRBJ2-4, with TRBD2 matching 12 bases. The J call may be in error: the DNA end matches TRBJ2-7 better. Germline assignment: CDR1 SGHTA and CDR2 FQGNSA. The CDR3 is 18 amino acids. The CDR3 protein is CASSLAALAGGPKGEQYF. For the CDR3, the DNA is TGTGCCAGCAGCTTAGCGGCCCTAGCGGGGGGGCCTAAGGGCGAGCAGTACTTC.

Notes on this clonotype: A read error may produce the germline difference seen at one junction end. The rearrangement links TRBV4-3 to TRBJ2-1, with 11 bases lining up with TRBD2. The CDR3 extends over 16 amino acids. The germline V gene has CDR1 LGHNA and CDR2 YSLEER. The CDR3 here is CAGSQDGLAGGNEQFF. CDR3 sequence (DNA): TGCGCCGGCAGCCAAGATGGTCTAGCGGGGGGCAATGAGCAGTTCTTC.

The chain links TRBV11-1 to TRBJ2-7, with D hard to call. Trimming cost V 5 bases and J 7 bases, with 15 bases left between them. The CDR3 is 13 residues long. Germline CDR1 is SGHAT and CDR2 is FQDESV (reference sequence). The DNA for the CDR3 is TGTGCCAGCAGCCGCCCTGAGAACAATGAGCAGTACTTC. Translation: CASSRPENNEQYF.

The rearrangement uses TRBV20-1 and TRBJ2-4; D uncertain. TRBJ2-7 matches the DNA end more closely, so the J call is doubtful. This CDR3 spans 12 amino acids. Germline-derived CDR1 and CDR2 are DFQATT and SNEGSKA (reference sequence). CDR3 loop: CSASDQIYEQYF. The CDR3, as DNA: TGCAGTGCTAGTGACCAGATCTACGAGCAGTACTTC.

This chain uses TRBV20-1 with TRBJ2-3, with 8 bases identical to TRBD2. This CDR3 contains 17 residues. The V gene's germline CDR1 is DFQATT and CDR2 SNEGSKA (reference sequence). The junction had 16 bases not matched to a gene; V was cut back by 4 bases and J by 4 bases. The CDR3 sequence: CSAKRERGWFSADTQYF. For the CDR3, the DNA is TGCAGTGCTAAGAGGGAGCGGGGGTGGTTTTCTGCAGATACGCAGTATTTT.

The chain recombines TRBV7-2 with TRBJ2-3; 9 nucleotides line up with TRBD2. The CDR3 is made up of 16 amino acids. The germline gives CDR1 SGHTA, CDR2 FQGNSA. The trim removed 5 bases at V and 0 bases at J, leaving 6 bases unmatched. The CDR3 here is CASSISGGQSTDTQYF. CDR3 bases: TGTGCCAGCAGCATTAGCGGGGGACAGAGCACAGATACGCAGTATTTT.

Notes on this clonotype: At one of its ends the junction is not consistent with the germline gene, which may arise from a read error. The V call is TRBV9, the J call TRBJ2-1, with D maybe TRBD1 (6 bases). Germline V CDR1 and CDR2: SGDLS, YYNGEE. This CDR3 region has 14 residues. The CDR3 DNA reads TGTGCCAGCAGCGGGACAGCTATTTACAGTGAGCAGTTCTTC. It is translated as CASSGTAIYSEQFF.

Only a few counts were recorded for this clonotype. This chain uses TRBV20-1 with TRBJ2-1; no firm D call. The CDR3 is made up of 12 amino acids. Trimming pared 4 bases from V and 5 bases from J, leaving 9 bases between. CDR1 and CDR2 from the germline V gene are DFQATT and SNEGSKA (reference sequence). The CDR3 region is CSANVRDNEQFF. Written as DNA, the CDR3 is TGCAGTGCTAATGTAAGAGACAATGAGCAGTTCTTC.